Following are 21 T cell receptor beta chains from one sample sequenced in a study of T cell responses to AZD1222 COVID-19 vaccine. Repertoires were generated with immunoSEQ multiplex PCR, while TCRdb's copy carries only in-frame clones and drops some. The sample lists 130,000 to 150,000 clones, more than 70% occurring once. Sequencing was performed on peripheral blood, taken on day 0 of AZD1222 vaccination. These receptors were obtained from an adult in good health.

The CDR3 is CASSGQGARGMNTEAFF. The CDR3 DNA reads as TGTGCCAGCAGTGGACAGGGGGCGCGGGGGATGAACACTGAAGCTTTCTTT. V gene TRBV6-1 combines with J gene TRBJ1-1, with 10 bases identical to TRBD1. Germline V gene lookup returns CDR1 MNHNS and CDR2 SASEGT. V dropped 4 bases and J dropped 0; count of bases not matched to a gene: 8. The CDR3 has 17 amino acids.

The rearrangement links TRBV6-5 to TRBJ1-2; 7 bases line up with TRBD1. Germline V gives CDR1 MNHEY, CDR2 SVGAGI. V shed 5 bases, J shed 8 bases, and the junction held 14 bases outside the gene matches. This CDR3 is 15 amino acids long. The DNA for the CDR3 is TGTGCCAGCAGTACCCCTTCGACAGGGAGGGGCGGCTACACCTTC. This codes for CASSTPSTGRGGYTF.

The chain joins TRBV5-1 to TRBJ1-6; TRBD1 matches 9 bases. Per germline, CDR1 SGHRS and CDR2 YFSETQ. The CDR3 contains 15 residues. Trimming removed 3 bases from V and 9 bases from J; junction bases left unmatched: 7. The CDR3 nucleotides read TGCGCCAGCAGCTGGGGGGACAGGGATTCTTCACCCCTCCACTTT. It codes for CASSWGDRDSSPLHF.

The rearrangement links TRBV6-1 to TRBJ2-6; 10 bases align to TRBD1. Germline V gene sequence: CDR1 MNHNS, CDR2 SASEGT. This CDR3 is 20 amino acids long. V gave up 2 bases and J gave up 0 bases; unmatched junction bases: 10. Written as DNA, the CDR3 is TGTGCCAGCAGTGAAATGATGGGGACAGGGGTGAGCTCTGGGGCCAACGTCCTGACTTTC. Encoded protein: CASSEMMGTGVSSGANVLTF.

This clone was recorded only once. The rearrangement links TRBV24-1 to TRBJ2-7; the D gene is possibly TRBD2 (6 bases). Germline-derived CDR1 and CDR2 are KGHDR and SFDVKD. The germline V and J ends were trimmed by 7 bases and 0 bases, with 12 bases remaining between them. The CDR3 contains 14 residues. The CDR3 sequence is CATSDGGSSYEQYF. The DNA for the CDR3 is TGTGCCACCAGCGACGGGGGAAGCTCCTACGAGCAGTACTTC.

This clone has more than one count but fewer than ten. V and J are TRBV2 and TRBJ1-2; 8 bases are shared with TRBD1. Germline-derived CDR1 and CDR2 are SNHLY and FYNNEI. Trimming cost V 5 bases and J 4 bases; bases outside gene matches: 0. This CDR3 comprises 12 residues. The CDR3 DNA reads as TGTGCCAGCAGTACAGGGGGCTATGGCTACACCTTC. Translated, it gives CASSTGGYGYTF.

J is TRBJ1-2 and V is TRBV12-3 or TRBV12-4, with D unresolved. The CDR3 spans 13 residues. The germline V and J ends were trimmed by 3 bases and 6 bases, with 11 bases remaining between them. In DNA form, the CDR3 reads TGTGCCAGCAGTTTTGATGGGTGGGATGGCTACACCTTC. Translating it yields CASSFDGWDGYTF.

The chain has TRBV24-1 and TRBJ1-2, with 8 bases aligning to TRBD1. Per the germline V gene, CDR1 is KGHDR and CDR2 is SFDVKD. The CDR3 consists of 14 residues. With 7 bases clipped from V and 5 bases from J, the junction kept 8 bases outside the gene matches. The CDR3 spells CATSTTGVEYGYTF. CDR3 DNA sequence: TGTGCCACCAGCACGACAGGGGTCGAATATGGCTACACCTTC.

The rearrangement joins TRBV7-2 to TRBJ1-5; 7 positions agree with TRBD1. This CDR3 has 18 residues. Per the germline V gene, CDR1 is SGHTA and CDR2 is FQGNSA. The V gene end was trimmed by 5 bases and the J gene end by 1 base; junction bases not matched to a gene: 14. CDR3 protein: CASSHETGWWGSNQPQHF. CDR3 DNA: TGTGCCAGCAGCCACGAGACAGGGTGGTGGGGCAGCAATCAGCCCCAGCATTTT.

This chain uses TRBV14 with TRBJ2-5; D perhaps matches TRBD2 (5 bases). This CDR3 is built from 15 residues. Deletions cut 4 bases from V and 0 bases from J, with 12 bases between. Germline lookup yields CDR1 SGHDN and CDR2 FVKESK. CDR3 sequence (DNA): TGTGCCAGCAGCCCCCAGCGGTGGTACCAAGAGACCCAGTACTTC. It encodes CASSPQRWYQETQYF.

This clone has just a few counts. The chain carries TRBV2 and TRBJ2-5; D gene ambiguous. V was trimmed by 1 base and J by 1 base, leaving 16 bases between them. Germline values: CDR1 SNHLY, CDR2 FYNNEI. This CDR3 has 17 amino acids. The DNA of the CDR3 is TGTGCCAGCAGTGAAGTTGGCGTACTTCGAACCCAAGAGACCCAGTACTTC. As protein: CASSEVGVLRTQETQYF.

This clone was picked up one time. For the CDR3, the DNA is TGTGCCAGCAGCTTATCTCGCGAGCAGTACTTC. Its protein product is CASSLSREQYF. The gene calls are TRBV7-2 and TRBJ2-7; D unclear. There are 11 residues in the CDR3. With 2 bases removed from V and 6 bases from J, the gap between germline ends came to 5 bases. Germline CDR1 reads SGHTA; CDR2 reads FQGNSA. The full variable domain, its missing parts supplied by reference TRBV7-2 and TRBJ2-7, is GAGVSQSPSNKVTEKGKDVELRCDPISGHTALYWYRQSLGQGLEFLIYFQGNSAPDKSGLPSDRFSAERTGGSVSTLTIQRTQQEDSAVYLCASSLSREQYFGPGTRLTVT.

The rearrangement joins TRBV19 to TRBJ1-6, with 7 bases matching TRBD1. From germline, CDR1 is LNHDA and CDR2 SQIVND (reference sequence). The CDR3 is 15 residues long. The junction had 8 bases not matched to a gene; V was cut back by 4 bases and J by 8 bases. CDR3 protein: CASSRPGQLDSPLHF. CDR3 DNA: TGTGCCAGTAGTAGGCCGGGACAGCTTGATTCACCCCTCCACTTT.

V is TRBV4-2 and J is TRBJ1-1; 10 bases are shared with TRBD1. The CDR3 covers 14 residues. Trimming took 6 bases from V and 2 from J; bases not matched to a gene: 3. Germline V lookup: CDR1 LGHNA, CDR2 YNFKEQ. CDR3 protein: CASSWDRGNTEAFF. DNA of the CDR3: TGTGCCAGCAGTTGGGACAGGGGAAACACTGAAGCTTTCTTT.

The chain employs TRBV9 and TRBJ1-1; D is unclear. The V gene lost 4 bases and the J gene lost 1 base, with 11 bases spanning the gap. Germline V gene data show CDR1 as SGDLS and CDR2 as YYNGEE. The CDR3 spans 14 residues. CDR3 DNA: TGTGCCAGCAGCACCCTCTTGGAGAACACTGAAGCTTTCTTT. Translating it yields CASSTLLENTEAFF.

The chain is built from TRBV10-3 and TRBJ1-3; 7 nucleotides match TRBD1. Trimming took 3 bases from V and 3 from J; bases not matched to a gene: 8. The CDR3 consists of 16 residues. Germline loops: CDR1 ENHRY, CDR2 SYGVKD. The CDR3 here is CAISENTGESGNTIYF. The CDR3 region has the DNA TGTGCCATCAGTGAAAATACAGGGGAGAGTGGAAACACCATATATTTT.

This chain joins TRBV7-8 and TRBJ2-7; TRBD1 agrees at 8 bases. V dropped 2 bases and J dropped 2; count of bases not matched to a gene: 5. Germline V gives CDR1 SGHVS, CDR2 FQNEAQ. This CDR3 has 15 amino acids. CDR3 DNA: TGTGCCAGCAGCTTAATCGGACAGGGTACCTACGAGCAGTACTTC. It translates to CASSLIGQGTYEQYF.

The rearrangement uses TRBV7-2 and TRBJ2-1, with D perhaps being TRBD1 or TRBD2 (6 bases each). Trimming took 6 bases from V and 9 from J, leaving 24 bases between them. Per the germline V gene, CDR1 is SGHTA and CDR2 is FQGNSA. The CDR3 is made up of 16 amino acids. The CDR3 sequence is CASRLEGGGEAREQFF. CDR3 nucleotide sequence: TGTGCCAGCAGACTAGAGGGGGGCGGGGAGGCCCGTGAGCAGTTCTTC.

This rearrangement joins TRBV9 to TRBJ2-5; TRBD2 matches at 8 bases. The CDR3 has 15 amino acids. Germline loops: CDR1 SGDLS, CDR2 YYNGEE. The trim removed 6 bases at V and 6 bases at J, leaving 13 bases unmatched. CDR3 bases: TGTGCCAGCACCCGCGGTGCGGGGGGCGAGCAGACCCAGTACTTC. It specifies CASTRGAGGEQTQYF. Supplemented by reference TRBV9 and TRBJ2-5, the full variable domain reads DSGVTQTPKHLITATGQRVTLRCSPRSGDLSVYWYQQSLDQGLQFLIQYYNGEERAKGNILERFSAQQFPDLHSELNLSSLELGDSALYFCASTRGAGGEQTQYFGPGTRLLVL.

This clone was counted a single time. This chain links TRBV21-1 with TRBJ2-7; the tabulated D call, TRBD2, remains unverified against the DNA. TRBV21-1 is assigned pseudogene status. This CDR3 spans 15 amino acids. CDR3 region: CASRTPNGGRYEQYF. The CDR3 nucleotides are TGTGCCAGCAGAACTCCTAACGGCGGTCGCTACGAGCAGTACTTC.

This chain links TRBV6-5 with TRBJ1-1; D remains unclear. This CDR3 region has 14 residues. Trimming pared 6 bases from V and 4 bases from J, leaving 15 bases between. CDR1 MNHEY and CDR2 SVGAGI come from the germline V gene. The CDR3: CASRAPRGSTEAFF. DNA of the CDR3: TGTGCCAGCAGGGCCCCTCGCGGTAGCACTGAAGCTTTCTTT.